Presented here are 11 T cell receptor beta chains from one specimen sequenced in a study of T cells in Graves' hyperthyroidism and ophthalmopathy. It was RNA transcripts that yielded the amplified TCR beta CDR3 regions. In the first-round RT-PCR of the TCR CDR3, the HTBI primer set was used. TCRdb recomputed calls from the multiplex PCR reads with MiXCR, one row per CDR3 protein. The table includes a few hundred thousand distinct CDR3 sequences, around 14% detected once. Sequencing was done on a sample of blood. Receptors were obtained from a woman aged 18-29 years with Graves' hyperthyroidism.

A note on this clonotype: A much larger clone differs from this one at a single base, so this may be a read error. This sequence joins TRBV2 and TRBJ2-1; TRBD2 matches 7 bases. The CDR3 has 16 amino acids. CDR1 SNHLY and CDR2 FYNNEI come from the germline V gene. CDR3 sequence reads: CASSERVGRRINEQSF. CDR3 sequence (DNA): TGTGCCAGCAGTGAACGGGTCGGGAGGAGGATCAATGAGCAGTCCTTC.

This clonotype was counted many times. The rearrangement joins TRBV2 to TRBJ2-7; the D is unclear. CDR1 SNHLY and CDR2 FYNNEI come from the germline V gene. Trimming shortened V by 5 bases and J by 3 bases, and 8 bases separated the two germline ends. This CDR3 contains 12 residues. The CDR3: CASSLNHYEQYV. CDR3 bases: TGTGCCAGCAGTCTGAACCACTACGAGCAGTACGTC.

This clonotype was counted between two and nine times. This chain uses TRBV9 with TRBJ1-2; no clear D gene. CDR3 size: 15 residues. CDR1 and CDR2 from the germline V gene are SGDLS and YYNGEE. V lost 3 bases and J lost 6, with 18 bases in between. The CDR3 sequence is CASSAQAAGDHGYTF. In DNA, the CDR3 is TGTGCCAGCAGCGCCCAAGCGGCGGGAGATCATGGCTACACCTTC.

There are a few counts of this clonotype. The J gene is TRBJ1-1, the V gene TRBV20-1, with D possibly TRBD1 on 6 matching bases. The V end lost 4 bases, the J end lost 4 bases, and 16 bases lay between the germline ends. Germline CDR1 reads DFQATT; CDR2 reads SNEGSKA (reference sequence). This CDR3 is 14 amino acids long. The CDR3 DNA reads as TGCAGTGCTATGGGGGGCGAGTCCTCCACTGAAGCTTTCTTT. Translating it yields CSAMGGESSTEAFF.

This chain uses TRBV19 with TRBJ1-1; D is unresolved. The length of the CDR3 is 15 residues. The germline CDR1 and CDR2 sequences are LNHDA and SQIVND (reference sequence). V was cut by 2 bases and J by 3 bases, with 13 bases left in between. CDR3 sequence reads: CASSITLVVHTEAFF. The CDR3 bases are TGTGCCAGTAGTATAACATTGGTGGTCCACACTGAAGCTTTCTTT.

This clonotype occurred many times. This rearrangement joins TRBV7-3 to TRBJ2-1; 9 bases align to TRBD2. The CDR3 covers 16 residues. V lost 2 bases and J lost 9; bases outside the gene matches: 11. Germline CDR1 reads SGHTA; CDR2 reads FQGTGA. CDR3 nucleotide sequence: TGTGCCAGCAGCTTAGGGGTTGCGGGAGGGCTCAGTGAGCAGTTCTTC. This codes for CASSLGVAGGLSEQFF. The full variable domain, its missing parts supplied by reference TRBV7-3 and TRBJ2-1, is GAGVSQTPSNKVTEKGKYVELRCDPISGHTALYWYRQSLGQGPEFLIYFQGTGAADDSGLPNDRFFAVRPEGSVSTLKIQRTERGDSAVYLCASSLGVAGGLSEQFFGPGTRLTVL.

The sample holds many counts of this clonotype. The V and J genes are TRBV10-3 and TRBJ2-1, with a tentative D call TRBD2 (5 bases). The CDR3 is 16 amino acids. Germline V gene data show CDR1 as ENHRY and CDR2 as SYGVKD. V was cut by 0 bases and J by 5 bases, with 14 bases left in between. The CDR3, as DNA: TGTGCCATCAGTGAGTCGTGGGAGAGTATGAACAATGAGCAGTTCTTC. Translating it yields CAISESWESMNNEQFF.

This clonotype was found many times. This rearrangement joins TRBV10-3 to TRBJ2-7; D call uncertain. V was clipped by 0 bases and J by 5 bases, with 2 bases between them. The CDR3 runs to 11 residues. Germline-derived CDR1 and CDR2 are ENHRY and SYGVKD. In nucleotides, the CDR3 is TGTGCCATCAGTGAGTCTAACGAGCAGTACTTC. Translation gives CAISESNEQYF.

This clonotype was recorded a few times. The V and J genes are TRBV6-5 and TRBJ2-5; D is perhaps TRBD1 (5 bases). The germline V and J ends were trimmed by 3 bases and 4 bases, with 12 bases remaining between them. CDR3 length: 14 amino acids. The germline V gene has CDR1 MNHEY and CDR2 SVGAGI. The CDR3 sequence is CASSYDSWRETQYF. The CDR3 DNA reads TGTGCCAGCAGTTATGACAGCTGGCGAGAGACCCAGTACTTC.

This clonotype was counted at least ten times. The chain links TRBV11-2 to TRBJ2-1; possible D gene TRBD1, 6 bases. Trimming took 5 bases from V and 3 from J, leaving 11 bases between them. Germline CDR1 SGHAT, CDR2 FQNNGV. The CDR3 loop spans 14 amino acids. CDR3 in amino acids: CASSQTGIYNEQFF. CDR3 bases: TGTGCCAGCAGCCAAACAGGGATCTACAATGAGCAGTTCTTC.

This chain joins TRBV6-2 or TRBV6-3 and TRBJ2-5; 7 bases map to TRBD1. The CDR3 is 14 residues long. Trimming at V came to 4 bases and at J to 4 bases, leaving 6 bases not matched to a gene. In germline, CDR1 is MNHEY, CDR2 SVGEGT. CDR3 sequence (DNA): TGTGCCAGCAGTTCCCTGAGGGGGCGAGAGACCCAGTACTTC. Translated: CASSSLRGRETQYF.